This T cell receptor (beta chain) was found in a study of OX40 agonist ivuxolimab in advanced cancers. Overall study: As their treatment, patients were administered ivuxolimab, an agonistic anti-OX40 (CD134) antibody. Cohort: 75% to 90% men, mean age around 60, aged roughly 20 to 79. Participants could have had prior anti-PD-1, anti-PD-L1 or anti-CTLA-4 therapy, and approximately 40% had some.

TCRdb's copy holds only in-frame clones and misses some; the assay was immunoSEQ multiplex PCR. The table shows tens of thousands of clones, with 85% occurring only once. About this clone: The target antigen is unknown.

Germline values: CDR1 SGDLS, CDR2 YYNGEE. The CDR3 totals 13 residues. Trimming shortened V by 3 bases and J by 2 bases, and 7 bases separated the two germline ends. Study-level results: CD8+ T cells showed, on average, more clonal expansion than CD4+ cells.

This sequence originates from an adult with an advanced solid tumor such as melanoma, head and neck, liver or kidney cancer. Source: CD4+ or CD8+ T cells sorted from blood, taken in a trial of the OX40 agonist ivuxolimab. The chain combines TRBV9 with TRBJ2-3, with D tentatively TRBD2 (5 bases). The CDR3 protein is CASSADFTDTQYF. The CDR3 DNA sequence: TGTGCCAGCAGCGCGGACTTCACAGATACGCAGTATTTT.